This T cell receptor (beta chain) was recovered during a study of blood T cells in healthy people across ages. Trimming left V 4 bases short and J 9 bases short, with 21 bases between. The CDR3 loop spans 15 amino acids. Next came a second PCR, run for about 7 to 11 cycles, which used a sample-barcoded 5' primer along with a J-beta primer mix. TCRdb independently ran MiXCR on the 5' RACE reads; one entry per CDR3 protein. The repertoire holds more than 1,000,000 distinct CDR3 sequences, with approximately 25% as singletons. As concerns this clonotype: Lacking the conserved final phenylalanine or tryptophan, this CDR3 likely reflects a read error.

This sample also belongs to another study, concerning T cells of mothers and their children.

V usage is TRBV12-3 or TRBV12-4 and J usage is TRBJ2-5; possibly TRBD1 for D (7 bases). Material: blood. The clonotype was recovered from a girl aged 2-10 years in good health. CDR3 protein: CASSWAGGSYEAQYS. In DNA form, the CDR3 reads TGTGCCAGCAGTTGGGCAGGGGGGTCGTATGAGGCCCAGTACTCC.